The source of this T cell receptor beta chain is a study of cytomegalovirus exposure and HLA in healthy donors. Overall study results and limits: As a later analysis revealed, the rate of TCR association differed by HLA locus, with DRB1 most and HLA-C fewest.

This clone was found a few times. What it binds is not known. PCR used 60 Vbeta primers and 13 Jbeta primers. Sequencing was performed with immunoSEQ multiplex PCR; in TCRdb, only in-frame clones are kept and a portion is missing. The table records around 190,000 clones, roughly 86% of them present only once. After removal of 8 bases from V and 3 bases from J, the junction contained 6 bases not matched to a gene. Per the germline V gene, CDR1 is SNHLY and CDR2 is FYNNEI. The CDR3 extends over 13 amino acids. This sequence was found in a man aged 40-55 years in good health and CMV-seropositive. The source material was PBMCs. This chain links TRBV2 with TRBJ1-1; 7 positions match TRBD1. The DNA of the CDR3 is TGTGCCAGCGCATACAGGGGTGACACTGAAGCTTTCTTT. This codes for CASAYRGDTEAFF.